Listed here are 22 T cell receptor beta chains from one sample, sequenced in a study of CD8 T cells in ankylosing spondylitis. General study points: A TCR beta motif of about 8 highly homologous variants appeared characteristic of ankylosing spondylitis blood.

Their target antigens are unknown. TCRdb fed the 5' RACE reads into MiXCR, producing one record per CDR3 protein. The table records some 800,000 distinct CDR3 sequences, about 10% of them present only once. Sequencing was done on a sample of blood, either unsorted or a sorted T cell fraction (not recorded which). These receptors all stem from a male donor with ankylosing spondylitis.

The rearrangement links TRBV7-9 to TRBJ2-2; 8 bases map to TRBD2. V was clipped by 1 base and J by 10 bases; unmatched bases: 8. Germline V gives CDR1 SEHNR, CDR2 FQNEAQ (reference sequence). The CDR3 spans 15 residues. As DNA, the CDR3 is TGTGCCAGCAGCTTAGAAGGCGGGAGGTACGCGGAGCTGTTTTTT. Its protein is CASSLEGGRYAELFF.

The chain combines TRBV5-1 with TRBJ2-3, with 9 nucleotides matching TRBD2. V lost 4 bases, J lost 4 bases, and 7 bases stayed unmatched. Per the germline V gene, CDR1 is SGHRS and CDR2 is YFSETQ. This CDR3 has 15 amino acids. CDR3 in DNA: TGCGCCAGCAGCCGGGGGACTAGCAGGTCAGATACGCAGTATTTT. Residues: CASSRGTSRSDTQYF.

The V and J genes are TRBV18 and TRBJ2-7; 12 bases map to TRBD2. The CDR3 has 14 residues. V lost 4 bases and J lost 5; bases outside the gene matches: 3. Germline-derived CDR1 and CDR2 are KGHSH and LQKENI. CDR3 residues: CASSQTSGSHEQYF. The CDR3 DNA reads TGTGCCAGCTCACAGACTAGCGGGAGCCACGAGCAGTACTTC.

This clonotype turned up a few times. This CDR3 reads CASRQDRGLGAFF. Here the CDR3 DNA reads TGTGCCAGCAGGCAGGACAGGGGGCTTGGAGCTTTCTTT. This chain connects TRBV7-8 to TRBJ1-1; 11 nucleotides agree with TRBD1. Looked up from germline, CDR1 is SGHVS and CDR2 is FQNEAQ. The CDR3 is 13 amino acids. Trimming took 6 bases from V and 10 from J; bases not matched to a gene: 7.

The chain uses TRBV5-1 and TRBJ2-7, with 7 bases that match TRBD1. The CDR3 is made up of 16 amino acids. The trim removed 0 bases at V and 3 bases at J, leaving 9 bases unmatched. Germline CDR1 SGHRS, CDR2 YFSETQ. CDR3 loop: CASSLAPGQGVYEQYF. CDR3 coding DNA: TGCGCCAGCAGCTTGGCCCCAGGGCAGGGGGTCTACGAGCAGTACTTC.

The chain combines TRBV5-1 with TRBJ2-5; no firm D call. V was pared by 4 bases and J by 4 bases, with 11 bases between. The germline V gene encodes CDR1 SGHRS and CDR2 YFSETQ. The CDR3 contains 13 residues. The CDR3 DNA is TGCGCCAGCAGCCGCGGACGGATAGAGACCCAGTACTTC. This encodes CASSRGRIETQYF.

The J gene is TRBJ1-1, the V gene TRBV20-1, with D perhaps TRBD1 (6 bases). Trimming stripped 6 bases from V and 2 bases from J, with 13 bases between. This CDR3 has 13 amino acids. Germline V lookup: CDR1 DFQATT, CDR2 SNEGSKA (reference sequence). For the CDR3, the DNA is TGCAGTGCGCGAACGGACAGTAACACTGAAGCTTTCTTT. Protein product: CSARTDSNTEAFF.

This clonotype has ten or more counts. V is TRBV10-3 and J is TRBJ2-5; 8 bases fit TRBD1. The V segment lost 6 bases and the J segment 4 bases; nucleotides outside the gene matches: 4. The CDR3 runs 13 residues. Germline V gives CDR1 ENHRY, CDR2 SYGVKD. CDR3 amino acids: CAIRVTGGETQYF. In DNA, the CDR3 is TGTGCCATCAGGGTAACAGGGGGAGAGACCCAGTACTTC.

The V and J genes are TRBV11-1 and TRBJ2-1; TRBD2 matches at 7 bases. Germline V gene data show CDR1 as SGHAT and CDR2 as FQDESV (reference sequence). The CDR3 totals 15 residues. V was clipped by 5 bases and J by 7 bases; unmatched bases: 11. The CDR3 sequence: CASSPTSEPGNEQFF. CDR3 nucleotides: TGTGCCAGCAGCCCTACTAGCGAGCCAGGGAATGAGCAGTTCTTC.

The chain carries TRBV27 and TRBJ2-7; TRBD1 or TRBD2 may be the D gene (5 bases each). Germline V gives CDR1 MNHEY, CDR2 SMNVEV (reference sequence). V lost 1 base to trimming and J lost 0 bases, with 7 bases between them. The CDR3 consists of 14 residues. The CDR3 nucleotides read TGTGCCAGCAGTTTATTCGGGACCTCCTACGAGCAGTACTTC. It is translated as CASSLFGTSYEQYF.

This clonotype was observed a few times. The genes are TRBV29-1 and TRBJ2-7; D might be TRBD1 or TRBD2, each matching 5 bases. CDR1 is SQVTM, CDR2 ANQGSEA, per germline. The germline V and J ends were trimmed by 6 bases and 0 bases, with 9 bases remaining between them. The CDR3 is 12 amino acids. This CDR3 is CSVGRNSYEQYF. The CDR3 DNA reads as TGCAGCGTGGGACGGAACTCCTACGAGCAGTACTTC.

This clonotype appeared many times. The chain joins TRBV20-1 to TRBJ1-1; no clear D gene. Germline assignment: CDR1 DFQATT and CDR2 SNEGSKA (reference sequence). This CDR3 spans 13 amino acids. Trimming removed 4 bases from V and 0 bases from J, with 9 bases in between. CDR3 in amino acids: CSATGVMNTEAFF. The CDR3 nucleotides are TGCAGTGCTACAGGTGTCATGAACACTGAAGCTTTCTTT.

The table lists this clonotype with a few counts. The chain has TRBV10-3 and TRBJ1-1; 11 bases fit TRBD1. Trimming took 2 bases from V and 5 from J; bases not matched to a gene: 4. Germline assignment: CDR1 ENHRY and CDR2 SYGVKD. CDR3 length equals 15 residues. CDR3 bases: TGTGCCATCAGTGAGAGGGACAGGGGGGAAACTGAAGCTTTCTTT. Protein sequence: CAISERDRGETEAFF.

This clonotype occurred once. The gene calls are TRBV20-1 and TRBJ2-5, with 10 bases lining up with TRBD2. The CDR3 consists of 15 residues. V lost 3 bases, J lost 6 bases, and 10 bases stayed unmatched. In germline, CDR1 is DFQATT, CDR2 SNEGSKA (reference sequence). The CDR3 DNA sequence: TGCAGTGCTAGGGGGTTTAGCGGGAGGTCGCAGACCCAGTACTTC. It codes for CSARGFSGRSQTQYF.

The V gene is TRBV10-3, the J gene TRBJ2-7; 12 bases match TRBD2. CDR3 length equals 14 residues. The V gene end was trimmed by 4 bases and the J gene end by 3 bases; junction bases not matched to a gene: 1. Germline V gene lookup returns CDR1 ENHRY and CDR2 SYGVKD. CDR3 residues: CAISATSGGYEQYF. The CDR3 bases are TGTGCCATCAGTGCGACTAGCGGGGGCTACGAGCAGTACTTC.

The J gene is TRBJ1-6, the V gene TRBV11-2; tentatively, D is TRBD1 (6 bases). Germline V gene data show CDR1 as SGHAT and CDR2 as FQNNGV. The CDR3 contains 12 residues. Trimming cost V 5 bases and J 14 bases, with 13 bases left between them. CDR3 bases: TGTGCCAGCAGCCCACGAGGGGGATCCCTCCACTTT. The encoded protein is CASSPRGGSLHF.

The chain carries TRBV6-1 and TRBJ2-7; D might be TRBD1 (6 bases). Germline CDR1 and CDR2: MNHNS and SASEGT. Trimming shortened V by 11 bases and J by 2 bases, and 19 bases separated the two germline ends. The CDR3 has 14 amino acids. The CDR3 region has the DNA TGTGCCGGTGGGACATATTATGGCACCTACGAGCAGTACTTC. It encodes CAGGTYYGTYEQYF.

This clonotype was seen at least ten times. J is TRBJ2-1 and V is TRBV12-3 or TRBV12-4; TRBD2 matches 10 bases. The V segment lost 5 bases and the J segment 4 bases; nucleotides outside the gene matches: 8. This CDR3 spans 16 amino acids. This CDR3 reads CASSPRTSGLYNEQFF. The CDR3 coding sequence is TGTGCCAGCAGTCCTCGGACTAGCGGCCTTTACAATGAGCAGTTCTTC.

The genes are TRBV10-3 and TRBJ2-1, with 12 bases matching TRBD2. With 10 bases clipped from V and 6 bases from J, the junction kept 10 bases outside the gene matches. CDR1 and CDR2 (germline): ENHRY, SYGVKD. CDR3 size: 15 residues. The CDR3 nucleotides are TGTGCCACCCGACTAGCGGGGGCCGAAAGCAATGAGCAGTTCTTC. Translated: CATRLAGAESNEQFF.

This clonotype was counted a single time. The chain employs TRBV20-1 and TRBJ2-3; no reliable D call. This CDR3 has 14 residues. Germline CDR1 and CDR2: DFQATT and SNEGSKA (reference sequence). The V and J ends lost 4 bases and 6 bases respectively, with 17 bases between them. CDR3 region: CSATHSNLGDTQYF. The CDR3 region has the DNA TGCAGTGCTACACACTCTAACCTAGGGGATACGCAGTATTTT.

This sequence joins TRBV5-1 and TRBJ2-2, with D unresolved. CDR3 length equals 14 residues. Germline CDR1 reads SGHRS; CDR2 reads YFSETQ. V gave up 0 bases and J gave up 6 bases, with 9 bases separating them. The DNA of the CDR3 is TGCGCCAGCAGCTTGGACACCCTCTCCGGGGAGCTGTTTTTT. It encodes CASSLDTLSGELFF.

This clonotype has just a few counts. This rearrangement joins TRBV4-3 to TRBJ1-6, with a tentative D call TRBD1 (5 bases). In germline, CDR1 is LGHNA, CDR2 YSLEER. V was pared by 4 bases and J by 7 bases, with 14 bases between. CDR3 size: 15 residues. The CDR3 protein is CASSPARGGNSPLHF. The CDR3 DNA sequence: TGCGCCAGCAGCCCCGCAAGGGGAGGCAATTCACCCCTCCACTTT.